The 4 T cell receptor beta chains listed next were all sequenced from one sample in a study of blood T cell repertoires in COVID-19. TCRdb keeps only in-frame clones here, not all; method: immunoSEQ multiplex PCR. The table shows under 200,000 clones, with nearly 90% occurring only once. The specimen sequenced was peripheral blood. The receptor set was obtained from a man aged 55 to 70 with active or convalescent COVID-19.

This clone occurred once. V and J are TRBV24-1 and TRBJ1-2; unclear D gene. Germline CDR1 is KGHDR and CDR2 is SFDVKD. Trimming cost V 4 bases and J 1 base, with 3 bases left between them. The CDR3 has 12 amino acids. In DNA form, the CDR3 reads TGTGCCACCAGTGACGGTAACTATGGCTACACCTTC. Translating gives CATSDGNYGYTF.

This chain links TRBV20-1 with TRBJ2-1; D uncertain. The ends were cut back, 3 bases at V and 10 bases at J, with 7 bases in the middle. The CDR3 has 10 amino acids. Germline CDR1 is DFQATT and CDR2 is SNEGSKA (reference sequence). This CDR3 reads CSASLGEQFF. The CDR3 bases are TGCAGTGCTAGCCTAGGAGAGCAGTTCTTC.

This chain links TRBV7-9 with TRBJ1-4; D call uncertain. CDR3 size: 14 residues. Germline CDR1 reads SEHNR; CDR2 reads FQNEAQ (reference sequence). Trimming pared 7 bases from V and 2 bases from J, leaving 11 bases between. The CDR3 coding sequence is TGTGCCAGCACCCTCGCGTCTACTAATGAAAAACTGTTTTTT. It specifies CASTLASTNEKLFF. The full variable domain, completed using reference TRBV7-9 and TRBJ1-4, is DTGVSQNPRHKITKRGQNVTFRCDPISEHNRLYWYRQTLGQGPEFLTYFQNEAQLEKSRLLSDRFSAERPKGSFSTLEIQRTEQGDSAMYLCASTLASTNEKLFFGSGTQLSVL.

This rearrangement joins TRBV19 to TRBJ2-2, with D possibly TRBD2 on 5 matching bases. This CDR3 is 15 amino acids long. V lost 3 bases and J 4 bases, leaving 12 bases between the germline ends. Germline CDR1 LNHDA, CDR2 SQIVND (reference sequence). The CDR3 is CASSIPGVSTGELFF. CDR3 coding DNA: TGTGCCAGTAGTATTCCCGGGGTGAGCACCGGGGAGCTGTTTTTT.